One and the same sample provided the 26 T cell receptor beta chains below, sequenced in a study of cytomegalovirus exposure and HLA in healthy donors. 13 Jbeta primers and 60 Vbeta primers were used for the PCR. Data came from immunoSEQ multiplex PCR; TCRdb stores just in-frame clones and leaves some out. The sample records roughly 160,000 clones, roughly 79% being singletons. The material sequenced was PBMCs. These receptors all stem from a woman aged 50 to 60 in good health and CMV-seronegative.

The chain employs TRBV5-1 and TRBJ2-1; 11 bases are shared with TRBD1. Trimming cost V 0 bases and J 9 bases; bases outside gene matches: 8. Germline V gene lookup returns CDR1 SGHRS and CDR2 YFSETQ. CDR3 length: 16 residues. CDR3 residues: CASSLALGQGGLEQFF. The DNA for the CDR3 is TGCGCCAGCAGCTTGGCCCTGGGACAGGGGGGTCTTGAGCAGTTCTTC.

The V and J genes are TRBV28 and TRBJ1-2, with 9 bases aligning to TRBD1. V was clipped by 5 bases and J by 6 bases; unmatched bases: 7. The CDR3 consists of 14 residues. Germline V CDR1 and CDR2: MDHEN, SYDVKM. DNA of the CDR3: TGTGCCAGCAGTGTGGGACAGGGAGAAGATGGCTACACCTTC. Amino acid sequence: CASSVGQGEDGYTF.

CDR3 sequence reads: CASSIEDAGGNQPQHF. The CDR3 DNA follows: TGTGCCAGTAGTATTGAGGACGCAGGGGGCAATCAGCCCCAGCATTTT. The rearrangement joins TRBV19 to TRBJ1-5; D is perhaps TRBD1 (6 bases). Germline-derived CDR1 and CDR2 are LNHDA and SQIVND (reference sequence). Trimming left V 3 bases short and J 2 bases short, with 14 bases between. The CDR3 sequence is 16 residues long.

CDR3: CASSVGIAGGEQYF. The CDR3, as DNA: TGTGCCAGCAGCGTAGGAATCGCAGGGGGTGAGCAGTACTTC. V gene TRBV9 combines with J gene TRBJ2-5; 7 bases align to TRBD1. This CDR3 has 14 residues. Germline V gives CDR1 SGDLS, CDR2 YYNGEE. The V gene end was trimmed by 0 bases and the J gene end by 11 bases; junction bases not matched to a gene: 10.

The chain employs TRBV29-1 and TRBJ1-4; D gene ambiguous. The ends were cut back, 5 bases at V and 0 bases at J, with 10 bases in the middle. CDR3 length equals 14 residues. Looked up from germline, CDR1 is SQVTM and CDR2 is ANQGSEA. Written as DNA, the CDR3 is TGCAGCGTTACAGAGTTTGCAACTAATGAAAAACTGTTTTTT. Its protein product is CSVTEFATNEKLFF. Filled out from reference TRBV29-1 and TRBJ1-4, the complete variable domain reads SAVISQKPSRDICQRGTSLTIQCQVDSQVTMMFWYRQQPGQSLTLIATANQGSEATYESGFVIDKFPISRPNLTFSTLTVSNMSPEDSSIYLCSVTEFATNEKLFFGSGTQLSVL.

The J gene is TRBJ1-1, the V gene TRBV27; 9 positions match TRBD1. Trimming at V came to 8 bases and at J to 1 base, leaving 5 bases not matched to a gene. The CDR3 covers 14 residues. In germline, CDR1 is MNHEY, CDR2 SMNVEV (reference sequence). CDR3 protein: CASAGTGQNTEAFF. For the CDR3, the DNA is TGTGCCAGCGCTGGGACAGGGCAGAACACTGAAGCTTTCTTT.

The chain joins TRBV2 to TRBJ1-2; no reliable D call. Germline values: CDR1 SNHLY, CDR2 FYNNEI. This CDR3 has 14 residues. The ends were cut back, 6 bases at V and 3 bases at J, with 14 bases in the middle. The CDR3 coding sequence is TGTGCCAGCAGCCGCTCGGGGTTGGACTATGGCTACACCTTC. Translated: CASSRSGLDYGYTF.

The gene calls are TRBV19 and TRBJ1-2; the match to TRBD1 covers 7 bases. Germline-derived CDR1 and CDR2 are LNHDA and SQIVND (reference sequence). The CDR3 has 12 residues. The V gene end was trimmed by 6 bases and the J gene end by 4 bases; junction bases not matched to a gene: 2. In DNA form, the CDR3 reads TGTGCCAGTAGCCGGGACAGCTATGGCTACACCTTC. Encoded protein: CASSRDSYGYTF.

This clone was counted a single time. The chain carries TRBV7-2 and TRBJ2-7; TRBD2 matches at 7 bases. V shed 6 bases and J 3 bases; nucleotides not matched to a gene: 8. The CDR3 loop spans 14 amino acids. Germline assignment: CDR1 SGHTA and CDR2 FQGNSA. DNA of the CDR3: TGTGCCAGCAGTCGTCGACTAGCAAACTACGAGCAGTACTTC. This encodes CASSRRLANYEQYF.

This chain uses TRBV7-2 with TRBJ2-7; 12 bases map to TRBD2. The junction had 7 bases not matched to a gene; V was cut back by 4 bases and J by 6 bases. Per the germline V gene, CDR1 is SGHTA and CDR2 is FQGNSA. The CDR3 runs 15 residues. CDR3 loop: CASSYLAGGPAEQYF. The CDR3 nucleotides are TGTGCCAGCAGCTACCTAGCGGGAGGGCCGGCCGAGCAGTACTTC.

This chain links TRBV5-4 with TRBJ1-1; D unclear. The CDR3 has 14 residues. Per germline, CDR1 SGHNT and CDR2 YYREEE (reference sequence). Between the trimmed V and J ends, which lost 1 base and 2 bases, there was a span of 9 bases. The CDR3 nucleotides are TGTGCCAGCAGCTTGACTGTTATAAACACTGAAGCTTTCTTT. It codes for CASSLTVINTEAFF.

This clone was counted a single time. The gene calls are TRBV5-4 and TRBJ1-3; TRBD1 is a possible D gene (6 bases). The germline CDR1 and CDR2 sequences are SGHNT and YYREEE (reference sequence). The CDR3 is made up of 16 amino acids. V lost 2 bases and J 0 bases, leaving 12 bases between the germline ends. In DNA, the CDR3 is TGTGCCAGCAGCTTAGGGGGTAGAAGCTCTGGAAACACCATATATTTT. This gives the protein CASSLGGRSSGNTIYF.

This clone was counted only a few times. This chain connects TRBV10-3 to TRBJ1-1, with a tentative D call TRBD1 (6 bases). This CDR3 contains 12 residues. The V end lost 1 base, the J end lost 7 bases, and 7 bases lay between the germline ends. Per germline, CDR1 ENHRY and CDR2 SYGVKD. CDR3 loop: CAISEWGLEAFF. The CDR3 DNA follows: TGTGCCATCAGTGAGTGGGGGCTTGAAGCTTTCTTT.

The J gene is TRBJ2-1, the V gene TRBV6-4; 7 positions match TRBD2. The CDR3 covers 13 residues. Germline lookup yields CDR1 MRHNA and CDR2 SNTAGT. The V and J ends lost 7 bases and 15 bases, in that order; junction bases with no gene match: 15. This chain's CDR3 is CASNRLGGGPRFF. For the CDR3, the DNA is TGTGCCAGCAACCGCCTTGGGGGAGGGCCTCGGTTCTTC.

By proportion, this clone is medium-sized (0.01 to 0.1%). This rearrangement joins TRBV7-8 to TRBJ2-7; a weak D match, TRBD2 (6 bases). V was trimmed by 1 base and J by 6 bases, leaving 16 bases between them. The CDR3 length is 15 residues. The germline CDR1 and CDR2 sequences are SGHVS and FQNEAQ. Written as DNA, the CDR3 is TGTGCCAGCAGCTTAGAAGGAGGGGTCCTTAGCGAGCAGTACTTC. Amino acid sequence: CASSLEGGVLSEQYF.

The rearrangement links TRBV29-1 to TRBJ1-1; D remains ambiguous. V lost 6 bases to trimming and J lost 5 bases, with 7 bases between them. In germline, CDR1 is SQVTM, CDR2 ANQGSEA. The CDR3 is 10 residues long. CDR3 in amino acids: CSVTKTEAFF. The CDR3 DNA reads as TGCAGCGTCACAAAGACTGAAGCTTTCTTT.

V is TRBV27 and J is TRBJ1-4; D might be TRBD1 (6 bases). Trimming shortened V by 4 bases and J by 5 bases, and 11 bases separated the two germline ends. The CDR3 length is 14 residues. Germline values: CDR1 MNHEY, CDR2 SMNVEV (reference sequence). CDR3 DNA sequence: TGTGCCAGCAGTTCGACAGGAGTAAATGAAAAACTGTTTTTT. Protein: CASSSTGVNEKLFF.

This chain joins TRBV7-2 and TRBJ1-5; D not certain. The germline gives CDR1 SGHTA, CDR2 FQGNSA. The CDR3 runs 15 residues. The ends were cut back, 5 bases at V and 7 bases at J, with 18 bases in the middle. CDR3 nucleotide sequence: TGTGCCAGCAGCCCGATGAGCCTCTCGGGGCAGCCCCAGCATTTT. This encodes CASSPMSLSGQPQHF.

Regarding this clone: Other DNA sequences within the sample encode an identical CDR3. The V gene is TRBV18, the J gene TRBJ2-7, with 11 bases fitting TRBD2. Unmatched junction bases numbered 0, after V lost 1 base and J lost 1 base. CDR1 is KGHSH, CDR2 LQKENI, per germline. There are 15 residues in the CDR3. Written as DNA, the CDR3 is TGTGCCAGCTCACCACTAGCGGGAGGGTCCTACGAGCAGTACTTC. Translating gives CASSPLAGGSYEQYF.

The J gene is TRBJ1-3, the V gene TRBV19; D gene uncertain. The CDR3 extends over 13 amino acids. Trimming cost V 8 bases and J 0 bases, with 8 bases left between them. The germline V gene encodes CDR1 LNHDA and CDR2 SQIVND (reference sequence). The CDR3 region has the DNA TGTGCCAGTCCCACTTCCTCTGGAAACACCATATATTTT. It specifies CASPTSSGNTIYF.

In its sample, this clone was seen once. V and J are TRBV28 and TRBJ1-2, with unresolved D. Per germline, CDR1 MDHEN and CDR2 SYDVKM. The CDR3 covers 15 residues. V was clipped by 8 bases and J by 8 bases, with 24 bases between them. CDR3: CASCPDGGFFFGYTF. In nucleotides, the CDR3 is TGTGCCAGCTGTCCGGACGGCGGGTTTTTTTTCGGCTACACCTTC.

The rearrangement uses TRBV7-3 and TRBJ2-2; 7 bases map to TRBD2. The germline CDR1 and CDR2 sequences are SGHTA and FQGTGA. After removal of 5 bases from V and 6 bases from J, the junction contained 6 bases not matched to a gene. The CDR3 is 14 residues long. The CDR3 nucleotides are TGTGCCAGCAGCCGGACACGGGGGGCCGGGGAGCTGTTTTTT. Translation: CASSRTRGAGELFF.

This rearrangement joins TRBV7-2 to TRBJ1-1; D might be TRBD1 (6 bases). This CDR3 has 15 residues. The germline gives CDR1 SGHTA, CDR2 FQGNSA. The ends were cut back, 5 bases at V and 2 bases at J, with 15 bases in the middle. The DNA for the CDR3 is TGTGCCAGCAGCCGAACCGGGACACAAAACACTGAAGCTTTCTTT. Translating it yields CASSRTGTQNTEAFF.

The chain joins TRBV9 to TRBJ1-4; D perhaps matches TRBD1 (5 bases). Trimming shortened V by 3 bases and J by 6 bases, and 15 bases separated the two germline ends. Germline loops: CDR1 SGDLS, CDR2 YYNGEE. CDR3 size: 15 residues. The CDR3, as DNA: TGTGCCAGCAGCGGGATGGGGCGGTGGGATGAAAAACTGTTTTTT. Encoded protein: CASSGMGRWDEKLFF. The whole variable domain, remainder taken from reference TRBV9 and TRBJ1-4, is DSGVTQTPKHLITATGQRVTLRCSPRSGDLSVYWYQQSLDQGLQFLIQYYNGEERAKGNILERFSAQQFPDLHSELNLSSLELGDSALYFCASSGMGRWDEKLFFGSGTQLSVL.

CDR3 in DNA: TGCAGCGTCAAGGGAGGTTTTGGCTACGAGCAGTACTTC. It encodes CSVKGGFGYEQYF. The rearrangement links TRBV29-1 to TRBJ2-7; perhaps TRBD2 as D (6 bases). CDR1 and CDR2 (germline): SQVTM, ANQGSEA. With 6 bases removed from V and 3 bases from J, the gap between germline ends came to 15 bases. This CDR3 spans 13 amino acids.

The chain links TRBV27 to TRBJ2-2; TRBD2 matches at 7 bases. Trimming cost V 6 bases and J 6 bases; bases outside gene matches: 10. This CDR3 has 15 residues. Germline V gene data show CDR1 as MNHEY and CDR2 as SMNVEV (reference sequence). CDR3 residues: CASSQRGAGAGELFF. The CDR3 DNA follows: TGTGCCAGCAGCCAACGAGGTGCGGGGGCCGGGGAGCTGTTTTTT.